A selection of T cell receptor beta chains follows, all from one sample in a study of blood T cell repertoires in COVID-19. The data were produced by immunoSEQ multiplex PCR, yet TCRdb's version contains in-frame clones alone and is incomplete. The sample has more than 110,000 clones; 88% are singletons. Input material: peripheral blood. Receptor source: a man between 50 and 59 years old with active or convalescent COVID-19. Both conserved end residues are part of each CDR3. The D gene is left open where the match is weak.

D	V	CDR3
TRBD1	TRBV6-1	CASSSTGSGGYTF
TRBD1	TRBV6-5	CASSSTGVTEAFF
NA	TRBV15	CATSTSGRGYEQYF
TRBD1	TRBV7-8	CASSSGQGGQPQHF
TRBD1	TRBV27	CASSPPGQGNQPQHF
NA	TRBV5-4	CASSFPGLTPDTQYF
NA	TRBV9	CASSVAATGYNSPLHF
TRBD1	TRBV24-1	CATSDLAHIAGGQQGDSNQPQHF
NA	TRBV6-1	CASSEAFWGRGNTIYF
NA	TRBV28	CASSLAAFSNQPQHF
NA	TRBV5-6	CASSSRVSYEQYF
NA	TRBV5-1	CASSHTPNEGETQYF
TRBD1	TRBV7-9	CASSLLDRPNEKLFF
NA	TRBV5-6	CASSDYRSSYSNQPQHF
NA	TRBV2	CASSEAQAGAGNTIYF
TRBD1	TRBV30	CAWSRTGVYNEQFF
NA	TRBV4-3	CASSQDPSFSGANVLTF
TRBD1	TRBV11-2	CASSYQDRDPSYEQYF
TRBD1	TRBV19	CASTNRDRASHGNQPQHF
TRBD1	TRBV9	CASSPSGGSETQYF
NA	TRBV6-5	CASGDAALRTYGYTF
TRBD2	TRBV4-3	CASSQDLLAGGNEQFF
NA	TRBV7-3	CASSDVAWSEQYF
TRBD1	TRBV4-2	CASSQGGGALDTEAFF
NA	TRBV2	CASSSTGRPQHF
TRBD2	TRBV3-1/TRBV3-2	CASSHGRDYEQYF
TRBD2	TRBV4-3	CASSQDSSGRAHPFF
NA	TRBV25-1	CASSEYKGSTQYF
TRBD2	TRBV7-9	CASSSSGTSGDNEQFF
TRBD1	TRBV18	CASSSPGQGYDYGYTF
TRBD2	TRBV5-1	CASSNGLAGTYNEQFF
NA	TRBV5-1	CASSWASVSYNEQFF
TRBD1	TRBV19	CASRGTGGNEKLFF
NA	TRBV12-5	CASGISGTRLNEQFF
TRBD2	TRBV28	CASSSRTSGRPGPGQETQYF
TRBD1	TRBV5-5	CASRRSPQGTGNTIYF
NA	TRBV25-1	CATRSTGETQYF
TRBD1	TRBV6-5	CASSYLQGNEQFF
NA	TRBV18	CASSPSGDTQYF
NA	TRBV9	CASSEGRGTTNAYGYTF
TRBD2	TRBV5-1	CASSFQSSGRLNEQFF
NA	TRBV6-6	CASTPRAGKGGYTF
TRBD1	TRBV27	CASSFRGQGPRYEQYF
NA	TRBV29-1	CSVTFTGFSGNTIYF
NA	TRBV7-9	CASSSLGGTQYF
TRBD2	TRBV6-1	CASSEVAGVGKNIQYF
TRBD2	TRBV10-1	CASSGTSGVDTQYF
TRBD2	TRBV9	CASSVGLAGAGEQYF
TRBD1	TRBV7-2	CASSYGVGQGQPQHF